The entry below describes one T cell receptor (beta chain). The source of the sample is a study of immune characterization of retroperitoneal liposarcoma. Germline V gene data show CDR1 as MNHNY and CDR2 as SVGAGI (reference sequence). The CDR3 spans 12 residues. From the PCR reads, TCRdb called clonotypes with MiXCR, one entry per CDR3 protein. The repertoire has some 10,000 distinct CDR3 sequences, 27% of them found once; the top ten carry around 9.3%. The chain combines TRBV6-6 with TRBJ2-3; D is ambiguous. Matching the DNA end better, TRBJ2-7 makes the J call doubtful. The sequence was obtained from a female donor with retroperitoneal liposarcoma. Material for sequencing was tumor tissue. The CDR3 DNA sequence: TGTGCCAGCAGTCTCGGGTTGTACGAGCAGTACTTC. Translation: CASSLGLYEQYF.